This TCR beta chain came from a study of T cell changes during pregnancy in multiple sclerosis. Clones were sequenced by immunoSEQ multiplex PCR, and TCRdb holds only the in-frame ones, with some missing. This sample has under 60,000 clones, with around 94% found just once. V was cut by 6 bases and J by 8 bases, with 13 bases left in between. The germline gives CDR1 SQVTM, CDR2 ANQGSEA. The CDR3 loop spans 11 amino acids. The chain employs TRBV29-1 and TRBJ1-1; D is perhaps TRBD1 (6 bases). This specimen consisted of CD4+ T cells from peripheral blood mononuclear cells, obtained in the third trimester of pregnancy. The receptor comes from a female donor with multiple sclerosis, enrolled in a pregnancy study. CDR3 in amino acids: CSVATGSEAFF. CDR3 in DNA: TGCAGCGTAGCCACAGGGAGCGAAGCTTTCTTT.